Below, 21 T cell receptor beta chains from the same sample are listed, as sequenced in a study of blood T cell repertoires in COVID-19. Only in-frame clones appear in the TCRdb table, and some are missing; sequencing was by immunoSEQ multiplex PCR. The table has roughly 330,000 clones, approximately 90% seen once. Sequencing was carried out using peripheral blood. The receptor set was obtained from a woman in her forties or fifties with active or convalescent COVID-19.

V and J are TRBV6-5 and TRBJ1-2; 7 nucleotides match TRBD1. The CDR3 spans 16 residues. Germline CDR1 is MNHEY and CDR2 is SVGAGI. The V gene end was trimmed by 2 bases and the J gene end by 4 bases; junction bases not matched to a gene: 10. The CDR3 protein is CASSYTGGGGAYGYTF. The DNA for the CDR3 is TGTGCCAGCAGTTACACCGGAGGAGGGGGCGCCTATGGCTACACCTTC.

This clone occurred a few times. V usage is TRBV21-1 and J usage is TRBJ1-5; the D call TRBD1 from the table was never checked on the DNA. TRBV21-1 is assigned pseudogene status. This CDR3 region has 16 residues. Here the CDR3 reads CASSKIEGAGNQPQHF. For the CDR3, the DNA is TGTGCCAGCAGCAAAATAGAGGGGGCGGGCAATCAGCCCCAGCATTTT.

The chain carries TRBV29-1 and TRBJ2-1, with 10 bases fitting TRBD2. Per germline, CDR1 SQVTM and CDR2 ANQGSEA. The CDR3 consists of 15 residues. Trimming at V came to 4 bases and at J to 9 bases, leaving 12 bases not matched to a gene. The CDR3 coding sequence is TGCAGCGTTGGCCCCCGGCTAGCGGGAGTGGGTGAGCAGTTCTTC. Its translation: CSVGPRLAGVGEQFF.

V is TRBV10-1 and J is TRBJ1-3; TRBD1 aligns across 8 bases. Trimming at V came to 2 bases and at J to 0 bases, leaving 9 bases not matched to a gene. CDR1 and CDR2 from the germline V gene are WNHNN and SYGVQD (reference sequence). The CDR3 has 18 residues. CDR3 sequence (DNA): TGCGCCAGCAGTGAGAGCCCGGGACAGGATATCTCTGGAAACACCATATATTTT. Amino acid sequence: CASSESPGQDISGNTIYF.

The J gene is TRBJ1-5, the V gene TRBV6-2 or TRBV6-3; D possibly corresponds to TRBD1 (6 bases). Trimming removed 0 bases at V and 5 bases at J, with 20 bases between. The CDR3 sequence is 18 residues long. Looked up from germline, CDR1 is MNHEY and CDR2 is SVGEGT. The CDR3 DNA sequence: TGTGCCAGCAGTTACTCCACCAACAGGGCCAAGGGGGATCAGCCCCAGCATTTT. Protein: CASSYSTNRAKGDQPQHF.

V gene TRBV27 combines with J gene TRBJ2-3, with D possibly TRBD2 on 5 matching bases. CDR3 size: 14 residues. The germline V gene encodes CDR1 MNHEY and CDR2 SMNVEV (reference sequence). The ends were cut back, 6 bases at V and 3 bases at J, with 13 bases in the middle. This CDR3 reads CASRREVRTDTQYF. CDR3 coding DNA: TGTGCCAGCAGGAGGGAAGTGCGGACAGATACGCAGTATTTT.

The chain combines TRBV4-1 with TRBJ1-4; 9 bases agree with TRBD1. Unmatched junction bases numbered 3, after V lost 7 bases and J lost 3 bases. There are 14 residues in the CDR3. Germline V gene data show CDR1 as MGHRA and CDR2 as YSYEKL. CDR3 nucleotide sequence: TGCGCCAGCACAAGACAGGGGGCTAATGAAAAACTGTTTTTT. Encoded protein: CASTRQGANEKLFF.

V is TRBV28 and J is TRBJ1-5; D might be TRBD1 (5 bases). The CDR3 extends over 16 amino acids. V was clipped by 2 bases and J by 5 bases, with 16 bases between them. Germline V gene data show CDR1 as MDHEN and CDR2 as SYDVKM. CDR3 bases: TGTGCCAGCAGTTTACCAGACCCGTGGGGGGATCAGCCCCAGCATTTT. Translating gives CASSLPDPWGDQPQHF.

V usage is TRBV7-2 and J usage is TRBJ2-5; 8 bases line up with TRBD1. Looked up from germline, CDR1 is SGHTA and CDR2 is FQGNSA. The CDR3 covers 14 residues. The ends lost 5 bases at V and 2 bases at J; junction bases unmatched: 4. CDR3 sequence reads: CASSRDRLQETQYF. CDR3 bases: TGTGCCAGCAGCCGGGACAGGCTTCAAGAGACCCAGTACTTC.

The V gene is TRBV7-9, the J gene TRBJ1-1; 7 bases line up with TRBD1. CDR1 SEHNR and CDR2 FQNEAQ come from the germline V gene (reference sequence). CDR3 length: 14 residues. Trimming at V came to 5 bases and at J to 6 bases, leaving 9 bases not matched to a gene. In nucleotides, the CDR3 is TGTGCCAGCAGCGAACGGGACAGCACCGCTGAAGCTTTCTTT. This codes for CASSERDSTAEAFF.

The CDR3 protein is CASRSGSLLYEQYF. CDR3 DNA: TGTGCCAGCAGGTCCGGGTCCCTACTGTACGAGCAGTACTTC. The chain recombines TRBV28 with TRBJ2-7; D is unresolved. The CDR3 is 14 amino acids. The ends were cut back, 6 bases at V and 4 bases at J, with 16 bases in the middle. Germline CDR1 MDHEN, CDR2 SYDVKM.

V gene TRBV27 combines with J gene TRBJ2-7, with TRBD1 identical over 7 bases. CDR3 length: 13 amino acids. J was trimmed by 3 bases and V by 3 bases; bases with no gene match: 2. Germline-derived CDR1 and CDR2 are MNHEY and SMNVEV (reference sequence). The CDR3 spells CASSFQGDYEQYF. The CDR3 DNA reads as TGTGCCAGCAGTTTCCAGGGGGACTACGAGCAGTACTTC.

This rearrangement joins TRBV19 to TRBJ1-1; possibly TRBD1 for D (6 bases). V was shortened by 6 bases and J by 1 base, with 9 bases between the two germline ends. CDR3 length: 13 residues. Germline CDR1 reads LNHDA; CDR2 reads SQIVND (reference sequence). The chain's CDR3 is CASSLGQNTEAFF. Written as DNA, the CDR3 is TGTGCCAGTAGCCTGGGACAGAACACTGAAGCTTTCTTT.

The chain carries TRBV28 and TRBJ1-6; D perhaps matches TRBD1 (6 bases). The CDR3 has 17 residues. V gave up 2 bases and J gave up 9 bases, with 20 bases separating them. Germline V gene data show CDR1 as MDHEN and CDR2 as SYDVKM. CDR3 coding DNA: TGTGCCAGCAGTTTAGGGCGCGCGACAGGCGGTGGTTCACCCCTCCACTTT. Translating gives CASSLGRATGGGSPLHF.

The chain uses TRBV9 and TRBJ2-5; TRBD2 aligns across 8 bases. The CDR3 extends over 13 amino acids. V lost 5 bases, J lost 8 bases, and 8 bases stayed unmatched. Germline V lookup: CDR1 SGDLS, CDR2 YYNGEE. The CDR3 sequence: CASSDGTRETQYF. CDR3 in DNA: TGTGCCAGCAGTGACGGGACTAGGGAAACCCAGTACTTC.

This chain joins TRBV24-1 and TRBJ2-7; 14 positions match TRBD2. Germline CDR1 KGHDR, CDR2 SFDVKD. The CDR3 loop spans 16 amino acids. V lost 4 bases and J lost 6; bases outside the gene matches: 7. This CDR3 reads CATSDSAGTSGSEQYF. CDR3 DNA: TGTGCCACCAGTGACTCTGCCGGGACTAGCGGGAGCGAGCAGTACTTC.

The rearrangement uses TRBV11-3 and TRBJ1-1, with D unresolved. The CDR3 contains 13 residues. Trimming took off 1 base at V and 1 base at J, with 4 bases between the two ends. The germline CDR1 and CDR2 sequences are SGHNT and YENEEA. The CDR3 region has the DNA TGTGCCAGCAGCTTAGGACAGAACACTGAAGCTTTCTTT. The encoded protein is CASSLGQNTEAFF.

CDR3 nucleotides: TGTGCCAGCAATAGTGGGCCAGTGGCGGAAAAACTGTTTTTT. It codes for CASNSGPVAEKLFF. V and J are TRBV2 and TRBJ1-4; D gene ambiguous. Trimming took 7 bases from V and 8 from J, leaving 17 bases between them. CDR1 and CDR2 from the germline V gene are SNHLY and FYNNEI. The CDR3 has 14 residues.

This chain links TRBV19 with TRBJ1-2; 8 positions agree with TRBD1. Trimming cost V 5 bases and J 11 bases; bases outside gene matches: 16. CDR1 LNHDA and CDR2 SQIVND come from the germline V gene (reference sequence). This CDR3 has 15 amino acids. Written as DNA, the CDR3 is TGTGCCAGTAGTTTCAGACGGACAGGGTCGGATGTTTACACCTTC. This sequence encodes CASSFRRTGSDVYTF.

The chain joins TRBV27 to TRBJ2-5; 12 bases are shared with TRBD1. Looked up from germline, CDR1 is MNHEY and CDR2 is SMNVEV (reference sequence). The CDR3 is 19 amino acids. Trimming at V came to 5 bases and at J to 5 bases, leaving 18 bases not matched to a gene. DNA for the CDR3: TGTGCCAGCAGTCGAGGTCGTGGGACAGGGGGCGCCAGTGGGGAGACCCAGTACTTC. This codes for CASSRGRGTGGASGETQYF.

This clone appeared a single time. This chain connects TRBV11-2 to TRBJ2-3; 9 nucleotides align to TRBD2. This CDR3 is built from 15 residues. V lost 0 bases to trimming and J lost 4 bases; unmatched junction nucleotides: 2. Germline lookup yields CDR1 SGHAT and CDR2 FQNNGV. In DNA, the CDR3 is TGTGCCAGCAGCTTAGAGGGCGGGGGGGCAGATACGCAGTATTTT. Translation gives CASSLEGGGADTQYF.